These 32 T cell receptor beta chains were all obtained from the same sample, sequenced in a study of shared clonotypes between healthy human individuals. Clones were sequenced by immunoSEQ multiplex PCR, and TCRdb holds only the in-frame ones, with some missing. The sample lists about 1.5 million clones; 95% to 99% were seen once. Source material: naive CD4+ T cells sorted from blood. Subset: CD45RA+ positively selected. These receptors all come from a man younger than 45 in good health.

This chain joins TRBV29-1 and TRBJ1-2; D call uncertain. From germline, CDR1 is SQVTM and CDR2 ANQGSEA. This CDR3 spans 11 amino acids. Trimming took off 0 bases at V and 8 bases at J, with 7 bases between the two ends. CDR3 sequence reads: CSVEDSRGYTF. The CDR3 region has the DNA TGCAGCGTTGAAGATAGCCGGGGCTACACCTTC.

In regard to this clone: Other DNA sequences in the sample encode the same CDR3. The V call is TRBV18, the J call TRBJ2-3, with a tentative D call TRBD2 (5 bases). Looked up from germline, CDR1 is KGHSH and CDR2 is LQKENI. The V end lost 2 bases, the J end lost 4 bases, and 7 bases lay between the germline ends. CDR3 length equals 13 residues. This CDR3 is CASSPGSPDTQYF. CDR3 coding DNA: TGTGCCAGCTCACCAGGGAGCCCAGATACGCAGTATTTT.

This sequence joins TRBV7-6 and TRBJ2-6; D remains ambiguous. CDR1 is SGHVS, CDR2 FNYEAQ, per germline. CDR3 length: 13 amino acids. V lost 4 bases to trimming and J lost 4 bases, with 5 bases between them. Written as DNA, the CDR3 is TGTGCCAGCAGCTCCCCGGGGGCCAACGTCCTGACTTTC. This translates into CASSSPGANVLTF.

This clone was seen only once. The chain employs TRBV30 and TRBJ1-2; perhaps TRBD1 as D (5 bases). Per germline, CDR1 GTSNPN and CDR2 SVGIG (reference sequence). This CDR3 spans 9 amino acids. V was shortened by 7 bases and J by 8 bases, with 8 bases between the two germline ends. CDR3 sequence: CALGVGYTF. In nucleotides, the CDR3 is TGTGCCTTGGGGGTAGGCTACACCTTC.

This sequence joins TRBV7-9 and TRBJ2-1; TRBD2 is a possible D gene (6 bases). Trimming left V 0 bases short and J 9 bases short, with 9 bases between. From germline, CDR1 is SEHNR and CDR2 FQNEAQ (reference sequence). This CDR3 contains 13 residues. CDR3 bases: TGTGCCAGCAGCTTAGCCCGGGGAGGTGAGCAGTTCTTC. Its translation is CASSLARGGEQFF.

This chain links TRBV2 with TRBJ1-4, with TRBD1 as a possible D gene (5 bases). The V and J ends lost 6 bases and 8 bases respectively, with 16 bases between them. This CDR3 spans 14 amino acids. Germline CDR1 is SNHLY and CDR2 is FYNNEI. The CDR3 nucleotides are TGTGCCAGCAGACTAGGACTTAGGGGAGAAAAACTGTTTTTT. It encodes CASRLGLRGEKLFF. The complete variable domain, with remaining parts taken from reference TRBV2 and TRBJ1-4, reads EPEVTQTPSHQVTQMGQEVILRCVPISNHLYFYWYRQILGQKVEFLVSFYNNEISEKSEIFDDQFSVERPDGSNFTLKIRSTKLEDSAMYFCASRLGLRGEKLFFGSGTQLSVL.

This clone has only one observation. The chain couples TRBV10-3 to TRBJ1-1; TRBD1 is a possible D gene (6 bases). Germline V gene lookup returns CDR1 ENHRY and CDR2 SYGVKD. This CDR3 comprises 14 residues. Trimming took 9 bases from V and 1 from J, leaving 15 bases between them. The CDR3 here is CAIRSGTRNTEAFF. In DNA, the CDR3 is TGTGCCATACGTTCGGGGACAAGGAACACTGAAGCTTTCTTT.

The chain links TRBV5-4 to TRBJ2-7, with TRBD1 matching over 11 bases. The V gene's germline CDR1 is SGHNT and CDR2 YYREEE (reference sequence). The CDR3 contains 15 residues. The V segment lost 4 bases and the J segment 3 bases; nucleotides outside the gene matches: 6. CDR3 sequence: CASSEPGQGVYEQYF. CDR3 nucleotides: TGTGCCAGCAGCGAGCCGGGACAGGGGGTCTACGAGCAGTACTTC.

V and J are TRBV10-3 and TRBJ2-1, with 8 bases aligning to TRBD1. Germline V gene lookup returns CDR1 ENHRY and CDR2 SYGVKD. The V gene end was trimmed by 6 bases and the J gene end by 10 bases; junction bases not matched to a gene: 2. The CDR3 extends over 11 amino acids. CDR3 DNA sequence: TGTGCCATCAGCAGGGGGCGGGAGCAGTTCTTC. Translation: CAISRGREQFF.

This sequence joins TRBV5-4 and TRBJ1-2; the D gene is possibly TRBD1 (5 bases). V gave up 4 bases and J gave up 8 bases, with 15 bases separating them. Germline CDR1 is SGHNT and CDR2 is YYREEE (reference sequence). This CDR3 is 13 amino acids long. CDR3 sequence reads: CASSNPGLYGYTF. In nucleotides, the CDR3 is TGTGCCAGCAGCAACCCAGGGTTATACGGCTACACCTTC.

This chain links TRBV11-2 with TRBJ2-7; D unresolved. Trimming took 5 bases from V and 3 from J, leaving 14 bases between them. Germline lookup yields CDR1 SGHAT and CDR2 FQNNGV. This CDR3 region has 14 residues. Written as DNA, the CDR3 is TGTGCCAGCAGCCGCGAGGTGAGTGGCTACGAGCAGTACTTC. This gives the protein CASSREVSGYEQYF.

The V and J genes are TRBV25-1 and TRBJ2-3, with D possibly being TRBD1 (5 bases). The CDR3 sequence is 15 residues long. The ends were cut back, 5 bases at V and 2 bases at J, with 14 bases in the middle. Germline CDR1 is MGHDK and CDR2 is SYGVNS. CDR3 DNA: TGTGCCAGCAGTCAAATGGGGCGGAACACAGATACGCAGTATTTT. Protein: CASSQMGRNTDTQYF.

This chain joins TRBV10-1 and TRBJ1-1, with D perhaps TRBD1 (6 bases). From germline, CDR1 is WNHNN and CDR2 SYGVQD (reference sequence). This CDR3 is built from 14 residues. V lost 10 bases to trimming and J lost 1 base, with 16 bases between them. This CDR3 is CANQQTGPNTEAFF. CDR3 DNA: TGCGCCAACCAGCAGACAGGACCGAACACTGAAGCTTTCTTT.

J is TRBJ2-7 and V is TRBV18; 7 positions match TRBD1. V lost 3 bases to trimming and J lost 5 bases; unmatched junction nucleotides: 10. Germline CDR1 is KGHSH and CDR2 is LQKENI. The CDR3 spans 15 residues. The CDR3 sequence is CASSPMVQGVDEQYF. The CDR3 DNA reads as TGTGCCAGCTCACCGATGGTCCAGGGGGTCGACGAGCAGTACTTC.

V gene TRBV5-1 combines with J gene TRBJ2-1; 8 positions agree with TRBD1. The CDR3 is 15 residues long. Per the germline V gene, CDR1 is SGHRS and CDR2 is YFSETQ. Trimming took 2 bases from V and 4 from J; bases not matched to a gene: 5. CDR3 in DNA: TGCGCCAGCAGCTTTGGACAGGGACCATACAATGAGCAGTTCTTC. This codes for CASSFGQGPYNEQFF.

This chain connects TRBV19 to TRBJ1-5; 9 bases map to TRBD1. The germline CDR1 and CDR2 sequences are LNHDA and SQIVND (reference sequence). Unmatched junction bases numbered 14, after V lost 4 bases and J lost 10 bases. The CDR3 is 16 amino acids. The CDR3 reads CASSSVGTGSINPQHF. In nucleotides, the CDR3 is TGTGCCAGTAGTAGTGTTGGGACAGGGTCTATTAATCCCCAGCATTTT.

Here the CDR3 DNA reads TGTGCCAGCAGTGACGGACAGGCCTTGGAGACCCAGTACTTC. It codes for CASSDGQALETQYF. The chain couples TRBV25-1 to TRBJ2-5, with 7 positions matching TRBD1. J gave up 5 bases and V 3 bases, and 6 bases lay outside the gene matches. Germline values: CDR1 MGHDK, CDR2 SYGVNS. CDR3 length: 14 residues.

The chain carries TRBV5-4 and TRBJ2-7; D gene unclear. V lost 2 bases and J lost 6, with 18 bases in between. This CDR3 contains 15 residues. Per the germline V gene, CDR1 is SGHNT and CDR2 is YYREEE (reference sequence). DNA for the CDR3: TGTGCCAGCAGCTTCTTTGGGCAGGTTCTTCCCGAGCAGTACTTC. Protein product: CASSFFGQVLPEQYF. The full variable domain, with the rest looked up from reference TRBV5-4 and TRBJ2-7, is ETGVTQSPTHLIKTRGQQVTLRCSSQSGHNTVSWYQQALGQGPQFIFQYYREEENGRGNFPPRFSGLQFPNYSSELNVNALELDDSALYLCASSFFGQVLPEQYFGPGTRLTVT.

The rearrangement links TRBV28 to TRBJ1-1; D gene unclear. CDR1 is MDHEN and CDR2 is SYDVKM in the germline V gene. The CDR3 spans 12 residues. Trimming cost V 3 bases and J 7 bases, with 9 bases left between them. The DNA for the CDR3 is TGTGCCAGCAGTTTGTTGGGCTTTGAAGCTTTCTTT. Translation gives CASSLLGFEAFF.

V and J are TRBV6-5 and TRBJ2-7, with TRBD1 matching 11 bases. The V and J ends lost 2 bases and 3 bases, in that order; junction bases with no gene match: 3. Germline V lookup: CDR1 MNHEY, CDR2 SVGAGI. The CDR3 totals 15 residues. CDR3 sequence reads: CASSYIGTGGYEQYF. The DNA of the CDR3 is TGTGCCAGCAGTTACATCGGGACAGGGGGCTACGAGCAGTACTTC.

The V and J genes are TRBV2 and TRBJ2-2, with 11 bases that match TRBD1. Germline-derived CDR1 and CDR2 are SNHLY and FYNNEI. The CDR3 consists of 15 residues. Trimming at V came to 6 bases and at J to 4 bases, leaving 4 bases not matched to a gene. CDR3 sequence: CASRDRGLGTGELFF. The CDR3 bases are TGTGCCAGCAGGGACAGGGGGCTGGGCACCGGGGAGCTGTTTTTT.

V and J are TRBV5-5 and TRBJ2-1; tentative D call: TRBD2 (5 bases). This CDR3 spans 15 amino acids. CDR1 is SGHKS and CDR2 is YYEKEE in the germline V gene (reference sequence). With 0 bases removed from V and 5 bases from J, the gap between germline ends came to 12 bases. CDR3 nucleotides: TGTGCCAGCAGCTTGGGTGTGACTAATAACAATGAGCAGTTCTTC. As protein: CASSLGVTNNNEQFF.

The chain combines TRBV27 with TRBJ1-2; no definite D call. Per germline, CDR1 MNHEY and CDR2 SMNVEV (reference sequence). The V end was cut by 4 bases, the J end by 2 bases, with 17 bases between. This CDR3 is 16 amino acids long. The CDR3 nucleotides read TGTGCCAGCAGTTCCCCGTCCGGCCTGGGAAACTATGGCTACACCTTC. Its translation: CASSSPSGLGNYGYTF.

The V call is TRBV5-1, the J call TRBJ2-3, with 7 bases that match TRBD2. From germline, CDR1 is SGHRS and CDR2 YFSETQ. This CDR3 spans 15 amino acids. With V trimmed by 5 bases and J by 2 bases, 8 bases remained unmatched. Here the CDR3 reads CASRNDGRTTDTQYF. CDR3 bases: TGCGCCAGCAGGAACGACGGGAGGACCACAGATACGCAGTATTTT.

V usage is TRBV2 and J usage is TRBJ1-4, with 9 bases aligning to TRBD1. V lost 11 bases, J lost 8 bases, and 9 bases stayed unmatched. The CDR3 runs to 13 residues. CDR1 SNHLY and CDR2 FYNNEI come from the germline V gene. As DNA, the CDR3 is TGTGCCGGCGCCGGGACAGGGAGAGAAAAACTGTTTTTT. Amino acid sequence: CAGAGTGREKLFF.

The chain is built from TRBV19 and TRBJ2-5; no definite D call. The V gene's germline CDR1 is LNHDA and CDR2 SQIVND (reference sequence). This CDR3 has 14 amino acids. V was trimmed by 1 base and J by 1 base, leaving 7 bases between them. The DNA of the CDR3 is TGTGCCAGTAGTATAGTAGCCTTCCAAGAGACCCAGTACTTC. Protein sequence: CASSIVAFQETQYF.

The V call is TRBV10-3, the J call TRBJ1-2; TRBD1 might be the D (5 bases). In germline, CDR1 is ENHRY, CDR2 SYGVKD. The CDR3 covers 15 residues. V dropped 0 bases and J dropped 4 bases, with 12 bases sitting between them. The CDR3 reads CAISESGRRVYGYTF. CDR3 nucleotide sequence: TGTGCCATCAGTGAGTCGGGACGGAGGGTCTATGGCTACACCTTC.

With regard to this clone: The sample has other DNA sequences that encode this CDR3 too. The CDR3 nucleotides are TGTGCCAGCAGCTTACTGGTTAGCAATCAGCCCCAGCATTTT. This gives the protein CASSLLVSNQPQHF. The chain has TRBV7-2 and TRBJ1-5; D ambiguous. V lost 2 bases to trimming and J lost 0 bases, with 5 bases between them. CDR1 SGHTA and CDR2 FQGNSA come from the germline V gene. This CDR3 is built from 14 residues.

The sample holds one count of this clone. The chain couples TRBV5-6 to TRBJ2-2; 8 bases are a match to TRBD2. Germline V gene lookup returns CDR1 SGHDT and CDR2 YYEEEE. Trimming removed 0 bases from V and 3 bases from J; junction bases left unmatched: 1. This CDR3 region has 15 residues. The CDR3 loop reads CASSLAGGYTGELFF. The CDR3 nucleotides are TGTGCCAGCAGCTTGGCGGGGGGGTACACCGGGGAGCTGTTTTTT.

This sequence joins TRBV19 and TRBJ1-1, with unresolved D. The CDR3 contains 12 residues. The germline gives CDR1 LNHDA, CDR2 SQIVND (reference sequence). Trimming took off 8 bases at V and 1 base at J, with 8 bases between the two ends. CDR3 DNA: TGTGCCAGTTACAGCAGGAACACTGAAGCTTTCTTT. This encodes CASYSRNTEAFF.

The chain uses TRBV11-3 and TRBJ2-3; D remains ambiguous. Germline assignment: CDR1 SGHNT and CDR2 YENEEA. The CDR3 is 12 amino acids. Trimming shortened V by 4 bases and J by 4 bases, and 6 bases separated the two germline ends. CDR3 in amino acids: CASSYGSDTQYF. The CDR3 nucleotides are TGTGCCAGCAGCTACGGGTCAGATACGCAGTATTTT.

The CDR3 DNA follows: TGTGCCAGCAGACTCCCAACAGGGGCCGGCACAGATACGCAGTATTTT. This codes for CASRLPTGAGTDTQYF. V and J are TRBV27 and TRBJ2-3; 7 bases are a match to TRBD1. V was pared by 6 bases and J by 1 base, with 10 bases of the junction left unmatched. There are 16 residues in the CDR3. In germline, CDR1 is MNHEY, CDR2 SMNVEV (reference sequence).